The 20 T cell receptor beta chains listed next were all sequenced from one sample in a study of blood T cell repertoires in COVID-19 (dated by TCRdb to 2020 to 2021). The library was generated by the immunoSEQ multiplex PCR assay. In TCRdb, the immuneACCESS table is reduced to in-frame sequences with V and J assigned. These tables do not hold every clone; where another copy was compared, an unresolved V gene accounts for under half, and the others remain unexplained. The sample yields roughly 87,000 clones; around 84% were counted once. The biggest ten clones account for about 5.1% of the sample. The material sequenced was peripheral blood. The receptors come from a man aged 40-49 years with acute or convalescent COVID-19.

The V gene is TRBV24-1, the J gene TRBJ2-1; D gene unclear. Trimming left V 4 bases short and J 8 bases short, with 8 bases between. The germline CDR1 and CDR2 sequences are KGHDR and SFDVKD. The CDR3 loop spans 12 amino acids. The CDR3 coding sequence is TGTGCCACCAGTGACTCTCTCCATGAGCAGTTCTTC. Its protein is CATSDSLHEQFF.

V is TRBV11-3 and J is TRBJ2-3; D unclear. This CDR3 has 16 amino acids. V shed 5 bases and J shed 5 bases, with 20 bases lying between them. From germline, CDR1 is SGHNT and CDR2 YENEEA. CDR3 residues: CASSQKFGPSQDTQYF. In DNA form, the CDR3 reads TGTGCCAGCAGCCAAAAGTTCGGCCCTAGTCAAGATACGCAGTATTTT.

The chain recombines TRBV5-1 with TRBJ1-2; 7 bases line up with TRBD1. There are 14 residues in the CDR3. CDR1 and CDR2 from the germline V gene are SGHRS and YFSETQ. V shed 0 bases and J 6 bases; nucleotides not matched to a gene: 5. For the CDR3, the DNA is TGCGCCAGCAGCTTGGGAGGGGGCAAGGATGGCTACACCTTC. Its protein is CASSLGGGKDGYTF. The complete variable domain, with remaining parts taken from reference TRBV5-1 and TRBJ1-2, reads KAGVTQTPRYLIKTRGQQVTLSCSPISGHRSVSWYQQTPGQGLQFLFEYFSETQRNKGNFPGRFSGRQFSNSRSEMNVSTLELGDSALYLCASSLGGGKDGYTFGSGTRLTVV.

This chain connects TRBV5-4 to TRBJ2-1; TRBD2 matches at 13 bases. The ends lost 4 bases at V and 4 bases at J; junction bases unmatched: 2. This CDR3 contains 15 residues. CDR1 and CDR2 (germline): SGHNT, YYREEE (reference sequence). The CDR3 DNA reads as TGTGCCAGCAGCCTGGGACTAGCGGGATACAATGAGCAGTTCTTC. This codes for CASSLGLAGYNEQFF.

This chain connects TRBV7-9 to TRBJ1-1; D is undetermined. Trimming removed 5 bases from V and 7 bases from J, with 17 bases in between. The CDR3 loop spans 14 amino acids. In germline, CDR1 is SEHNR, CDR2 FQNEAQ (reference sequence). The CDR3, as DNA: TGTGCCAGCAGCCTCCCGGGGAGGAATGATGAAGCTTTCTTT. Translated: CASSLPGRNDEAFF.

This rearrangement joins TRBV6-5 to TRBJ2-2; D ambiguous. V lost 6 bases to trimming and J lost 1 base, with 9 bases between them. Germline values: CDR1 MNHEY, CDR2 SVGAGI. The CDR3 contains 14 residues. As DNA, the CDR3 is TGTGCCAGCAGGCAGGATTGGAACACCGGGGAGCTGTTTTTT. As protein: CASRQDWNTGELFF.

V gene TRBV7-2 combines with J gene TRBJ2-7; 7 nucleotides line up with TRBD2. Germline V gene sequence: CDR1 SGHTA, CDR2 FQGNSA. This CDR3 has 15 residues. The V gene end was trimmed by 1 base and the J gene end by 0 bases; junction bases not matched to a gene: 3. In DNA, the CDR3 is TGTGCCAGCAGCTTAGGGCTAGCGGACTCCTACGAGCAGTACTTC. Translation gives CASSLGLADSYEQYF.

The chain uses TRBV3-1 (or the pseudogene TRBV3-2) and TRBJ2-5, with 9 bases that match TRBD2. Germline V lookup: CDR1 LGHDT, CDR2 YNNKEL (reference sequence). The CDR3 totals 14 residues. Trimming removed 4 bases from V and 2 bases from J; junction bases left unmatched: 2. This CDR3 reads CASSLTSGQETQYF. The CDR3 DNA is TGTGCCAGCAGCCTCACTAGCGGGCAAGAGACCCAGTACTTC.

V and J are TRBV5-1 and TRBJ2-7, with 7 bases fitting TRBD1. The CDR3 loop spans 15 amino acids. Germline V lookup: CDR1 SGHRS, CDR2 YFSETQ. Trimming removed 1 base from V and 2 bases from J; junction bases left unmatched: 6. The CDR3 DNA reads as TGCGCCAGCAGCTTGCAGCCGGGACAGACCTACGAGCAGTACTTC. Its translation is CASSLQPGQTYEQYF.

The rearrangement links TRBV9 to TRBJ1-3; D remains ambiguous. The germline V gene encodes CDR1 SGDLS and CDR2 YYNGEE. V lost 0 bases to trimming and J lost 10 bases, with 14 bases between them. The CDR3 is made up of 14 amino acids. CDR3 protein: CASSVDSGSRTIYF. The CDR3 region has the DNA TGTGCCAGCAGCGTAGACAGCGGGTCGCGGACCATATATTTT.

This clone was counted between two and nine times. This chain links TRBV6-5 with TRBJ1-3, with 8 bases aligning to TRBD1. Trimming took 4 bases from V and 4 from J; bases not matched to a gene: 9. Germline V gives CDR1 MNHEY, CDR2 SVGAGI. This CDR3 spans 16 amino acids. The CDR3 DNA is TGTGCCAGCAGTTCAAGAGACAGGGGTGAGGGAAACACCATATATTTT. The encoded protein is CASSSRDRGEGNTIYF.

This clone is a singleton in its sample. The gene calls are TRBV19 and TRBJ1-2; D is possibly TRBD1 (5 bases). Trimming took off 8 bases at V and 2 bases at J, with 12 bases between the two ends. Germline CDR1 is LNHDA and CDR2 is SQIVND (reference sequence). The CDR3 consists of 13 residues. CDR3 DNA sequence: TGTGCCAGTCAAACAGGATCGAACTATGGCTACACCTTC. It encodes CASQTGSNYGYTF.

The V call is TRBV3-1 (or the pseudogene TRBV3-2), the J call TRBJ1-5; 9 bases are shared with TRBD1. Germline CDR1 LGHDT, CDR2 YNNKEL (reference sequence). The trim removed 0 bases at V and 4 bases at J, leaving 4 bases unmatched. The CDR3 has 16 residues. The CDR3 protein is CASSQDIGQGNQPQHF. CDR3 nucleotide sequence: TGTGCCAGCAGCCAAGATATAGGACAGGGGAATCAGCCCCAGCATTTT.

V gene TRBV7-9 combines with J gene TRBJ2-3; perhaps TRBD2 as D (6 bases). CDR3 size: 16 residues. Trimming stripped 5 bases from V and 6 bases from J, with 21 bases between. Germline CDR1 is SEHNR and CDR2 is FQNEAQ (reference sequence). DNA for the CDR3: TGTGCCAGCAGCCCACTCCCGGGACTTCGGAAGGATACGCAGTATTTT. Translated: CASSPLPGLRKDTQYF. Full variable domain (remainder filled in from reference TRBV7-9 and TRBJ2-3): DTGVSQNPRHKITKRGQNVTFRCDPISEHNRLYWYRQTLGQGPEFLTYFQNEAQLEKSRLLSDRFSAERPKGSFSTLEIQRTEQGDSAMYLCASSPLPGLRKDTQYFGPGTRLTVL.

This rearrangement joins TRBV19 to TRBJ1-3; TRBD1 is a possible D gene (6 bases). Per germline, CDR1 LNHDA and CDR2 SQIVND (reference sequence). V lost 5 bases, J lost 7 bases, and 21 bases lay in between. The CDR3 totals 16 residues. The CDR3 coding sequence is TGTGCCAGTAGTTACGACTCCGGACAGAGGTGGAACACCATATATTTT. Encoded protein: CASSYDSGQRWNTIYF.

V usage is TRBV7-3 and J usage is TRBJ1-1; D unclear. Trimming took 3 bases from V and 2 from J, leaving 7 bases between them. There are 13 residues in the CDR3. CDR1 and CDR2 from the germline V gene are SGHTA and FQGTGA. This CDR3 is CASSFFFNTEAFF. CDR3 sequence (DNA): TGTGCCAGCAGCTTCTTTTTTAACACTGAAGCTTTCTTT. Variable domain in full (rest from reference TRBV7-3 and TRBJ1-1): GAGVSQTPSNKVTEKGKYVELRCDPISGHTALYWYRQSLGQGPEFLIYFQGTGAADDSGLPNDRFFAVRPEGSVSTLKIQRTERGDSAVYLCASSFFFNTEAFFGQGTRLTVV.

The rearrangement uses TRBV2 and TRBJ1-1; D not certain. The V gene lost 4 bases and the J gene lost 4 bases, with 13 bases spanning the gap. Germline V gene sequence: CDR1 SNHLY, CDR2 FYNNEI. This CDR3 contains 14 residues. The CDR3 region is CASSGGVVGTEAFF. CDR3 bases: TGTGCCAGCAGTGGAGGAGTAGTGGGCACTGAAGCTTTCTTT.

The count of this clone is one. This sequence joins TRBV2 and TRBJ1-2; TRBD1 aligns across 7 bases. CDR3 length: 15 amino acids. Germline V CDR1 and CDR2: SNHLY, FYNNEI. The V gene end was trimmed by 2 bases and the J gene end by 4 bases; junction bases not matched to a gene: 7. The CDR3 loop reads CASSERQGILYGYTF. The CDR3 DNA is TGTGCCAGCAGTGAACGACAGGGAATTCTCTATGGCTACACCTTC.

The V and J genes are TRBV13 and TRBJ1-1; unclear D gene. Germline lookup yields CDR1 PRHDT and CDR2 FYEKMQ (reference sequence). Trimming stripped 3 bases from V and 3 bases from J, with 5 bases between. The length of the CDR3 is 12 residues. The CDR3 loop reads CASSFGDTEAFF. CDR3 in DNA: TGTGCCAGCAGCTTTGGAGACACTGAAGCTTTCTTT. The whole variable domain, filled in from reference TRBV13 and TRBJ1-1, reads AAGVIQSPRHLIKEKRETATLKCYPIPRHDTVYWYQQGPGQDPQFLISFYEKMQSDKGSIPDRFSAQQFSDYHSELNMSSLELGDSALYFCASSFGDTEAFFGQGTRLTVV.

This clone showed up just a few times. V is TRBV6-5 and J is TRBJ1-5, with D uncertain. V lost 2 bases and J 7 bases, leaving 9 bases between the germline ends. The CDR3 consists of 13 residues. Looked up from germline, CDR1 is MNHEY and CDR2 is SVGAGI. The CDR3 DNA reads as TGTGCCAGCAGTTACACCGGGAAGCAGCCCCAGCATTTT. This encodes CASSYTGKQPQHF.